These 10 T cell receptor beta chains were sequenced from one sample in a study of blood T cell repertoires in COVID-19. Some clones are missing from TCRdb's copy, which holds only in-frame ones; the method was immunoSEQ multiplex PCR. The sample holds hundreds of thousands of clones, about 80% seen once. The sample comprised peripheral blood. These receptor sequences come from an elderly woman with acute or convalescent COVID-19.

This clone was observed a few times. The chain couples TRBV3-1 (or the pseudogene TRBV3-2) to TRBJ2-2; D remains unclear. Trimming left V 6 bases short and J 3 bases short, with 5 bases between. The CDR3 contains 12 residues. Germline CDR1 LGHDT, CDR2 YNNKEL (reference sequence). The CDR3 here is CASRRDTGELFF. The CDR3 coding sequence is TGTGCCAGCAGACGGGACACCGGGGAGCTGTTTTTT.

The chain links TRBV19 to TRBJ1-4; 8 nucleotides match TRBD1. The ends lost 7 bases at V and 12 bases at J; junction bases unmatched: 16. Per the germline V gene, CDR1 is LNHDA and CDR2 is SQIVND (reference sequence). The CDR3 totals 15 residues. CDR3: CASTPWTGSQEELFF. The DNA of the CDR3 is TGTGCCAGTACACCTTGGACAGGGAGCCAAGAGGAACTGTTTTTT.

The chain recombines TRBV28 with TRBJ2-2; 8 bases match TRBD1. The CDR3 consists of 15 residues. V gave up 2 bases and J gave up 6 bases; unmatched junction bases: 5. Germline lookup yields CDR1 MDHEN and CDR2 SYDVKM. In nucleotides, the CDR3 is TGTGCCAGCAGTTTAACCAGGGGGCGCGCCGGGGAGCTGTTTTTT. Translating it yields CASSLTRGRAGELFF. The entire variable domain, with the rest obtained from reference TRBV28 and TRBJ2-2, is as follows: DVKVTQSSRYLVKRTGEKVFLECVQDMDHENMFWYRQDPGLGLRLIYFSYDVKMKEKGDIPEGYSVSREKKERFSLILESASTNQTSMYLCASSLTRGRAGELFFGEGSRLTVL.

The genes are TRBV19 and TRBJ1-6; 7 nucleotides line up with TRBD1. The germline CDR1 and CDR2 sequences are LNHDA and SQIVND (reference sequence). The CDR3 has 14 residues. The V gene end was trimmed by 7 bases and the J gene end by 7 bases; junction bases not matched to a gene: 7. DNA of the CDR3: TGTGCCAGTAAACACCGGGACAGCAATTCACCCCTCCACTTT. Amino acid sequence: CASKHRDSNSPLHF.

The CDR3 region is CASSFFLDTQYF. The CDR3, as DNA: TGTGCCAGCAGCTTTTTCCTAGATACGCAGTATTTT. This chain connects TRBV7-9 to TRBJ2-3; D uncertain. CDR3 length equals 12 residues. Germline V gives CDR1 SEHNR, CDR2 FQNEAQ (reference sequence). With 3 bases removed from V and 5 bases from J, the gap between germline ends came to 6 bases.

V is TRBV13 and J is TRBJ1-1; TRBD1 aligns across 8 bases. The CDR3 covers 16 residues. The V and J ends lost 5 bases and 1 base, in that order; junction bases with no gene match: 9. Germline V CDR1 and CDR2: PRHDT, FYEKMQ (reference sequence). The chain's CDR3 is CASSLLRGTGNTEAFF. CDR3 DNA sequence: TGTGCCAGCAGCCTTTTAAGAGGGACAGGGAACACTGAAGCTTTCTTT. Combining the CDR3 with reference TRBV13 and TRBJ1-1 gives the whole variable domain AAGVIQSPRHLIKEKRETATLKCYPIPRHDTVYWYQQGPGQDPQFLISFYEKMQSDKGSIPDRFSAQQFSDYHSELNMSSLELGDSALYFCASSLLRGTGNTEAFFGQGTRLTVV.

V gene TRBV3-1 (or the pseudogene TRBV3-2) combines with J gene TRBJ1-6; 7 bases map to TRBD1. Germline assignment: CDR1 LGHDT and CDR2 YNNKEL (reference sequence). Unmatched junction bases numbered 7, after V lost 5 bases and J lost 0 bases. This CDR3 region has 17 residues. The CDR3: CASSARQGGSYNSPLHF. DNA for the CDR3: TGTGCCAGCAGCGCTCGACAGGGAGGCTCCTATAATTCACCCCTCCACTTT.

This CDR3 is CASSPAGSNQPQHF. As DNA, the CDR3 is TGTGCCAGCAGCCCAGCGGGGAGCAATCAGCCCCAGCATTTT. This chain links TRBV5-5 with TRBJ1-5, with D hard to call. This CDR3 is 14 amino acids long. Per the germline V gene, CDR1 is SGHKS and CDR2 is YYEKEE (reference sequence). The germline V and J ends were trimmed by 4 bases and 1 base, with 9 bases remaining between them.

The chain combines TRBV7-8 with TRBJ2-7; TRBD1 aligns across 9 bases. This CDR3 has 14 amino acids. CDR1 SGHVS and CDR2 FQNEAQ come from the germline V gene. The J segment lost 6 bases and the V segment lost 5 bases, leaving 8 bases of the junction unmatched. The DNA of the CDR3 is TGTGCCAGCAGCCCCTTGGACAGGGGTCGCGAGCAGTACTTC. Protein sequence: CASSPLDRGREQYF. Full variable domain (missing parts from reference TRBV7-8 and TRBJ2-7): GAGVSQSPRYKVAKRGQDVALRCDPISGHVSLFWYQQALGQGPEFLTYFQNEAQLDKSGLPSDRFFAERPEGSVSTLKIQRTQQEDSAVYLCASSPLDRGREQYFGPGTRLTVT.

This rearrangement joins TRBV9 to TRBJ1-2; unclear D gene. The CDR3 sequence is 16 residues long. V was pared by 0 bases and J by 0 bases, with 12 bases between. The germline CDR1 and CDR2 sequences are SGDLS and YYNGEE. Here the CDR3 DNA reads TGTGCCAGCAGCGTAGAGGCGGTGGGAGCTAACTATGGCTACACCTTC. It codes for CASSVEAVGANYGYTF.